This TCR beta chain was captured in a study of T cells in Graves' hyperthyroidism and ophthalmopathy. Study background: Prior to any treatment, at the point of initial diagnosis, peripheral blood was collected.

Lactation, pregnancy, other autoimmune disease or uncontrolled infection excluded patients. This clonotype was observed a few times. The antigen is not known. From RNA transcripts, TCR beta CDR3 regions were amplified. HTBI primers were employed in a first-round RT-PCR of the TCR CDR3. TCRdb re-called the multiplex PCR reads with MiXCR, one entry per CDR3 protein. This sample has 500,000 to 650,000 distinct CDR3 sequences, with 14% found just once. The study's findings and limits: Ophthalmopathy cases were set apart from stable hyperthyroidism by a 13 V-J model. Ophthalmopathy was model-predicted a median around 6.7 months pre-onset.

Trimming took 6 bases from V and 1 from J, leaving 12 bases between them. This CDR3 has 14 residues. The sample comprised blood. This receptor was obtained from a woman between 50 and 59 years old with Graves' ophthalmopathy. The chain carries TRBV12-3 or TRBV12-4 and TRBJ1-1; D gene uncertain. CDR3 protein: CASSYLLQNTEAFF. CDR3 DNA sequence: TGTGCCAGCAGCTACCTACTGCAGAACACTGAAGCTTTCTTT.